One sample yielded the 14 T cell receptor beta chains listed below, sequenced in a study of shared clonotypes between healthy human individuals (dated by TCRdb to 2018 to 2020). Libraries came from the immunoSEQ multiplex PCR assay. Drawn from immuneACCESS, this table holds only the in-frame rearrangements with V and J called that TCRdb kept. Clones are partly lost; checked studies trace under half to an unresolved V gene and leave the rest unexplained. The sample table shows 2.5 million or so clones, and more than 80% are seen once. The biggest ten clones account for more than 0.12% of the sample. Sample: naive CD4+ T cells sorted from blood. Read against the paper, the sample's cell subset or site label means: CD45RA+ positively selected. The receptor set was obtained from a young man in good health.

V and J are TRBV19 and TRBJ1-2, with 7 bases fitting TRBD1. V dropped 8 bases and J dropped 0; count of bases not matched to a gene: 9. The CDR3 contains 15 residues. The germline CDR1 and CDR2 sequences are LNHDA and SQIVND (reference sequence). CDR3 bases: TGTGCCAGTGCCCCGGGACAGACTGCTAACTATGGCTACACCTTC. This sequence encodes CASAPGQTANYGYTF.

The genes are TRBV7-6 and TRBJ1-2; TRBD1 is a possible D gene (6 bases). The V and J ends lost 3 bases and 6 bases respectively, with 14 bases between them. This CDR3 region has 14 residues. Germline V gene sequence: CDR1 SGHVS, CDR2 FNYEAQ. CDR3 sequence (DNA): TGTGCCAGCAGCTTTACGGACAGTGGGGATGGCTACACCTTC. This encodes CASSFTDSGDGYTF.

The chain combines TRBV5-1 with TRBJ2-7; the D is unclear. The CDR3 loop spans 17 amino acids. V gave up 1 base and J gave up 3 bases, with 20 bases separating them. CDR1 and CDR2 (germline): SGHRS, YFSETQ. In DNA form, the CDR3 reads TGCGCCAGCAGCTTGAATTGGTCGGGCGCATCATTCTACGAGCAGTACTTC. This codes for CASSLNWSGASFYEQYF.

The CDR3: CASGLGSRTDTQYF. DNA of the CDR3: TGCGCCAGCGGACTCGGGAGCCGGACAGATACGCAGTATTTT. The V call is TRBV5-1, the J call TRBJ2-3; TRBD2 might be the D (6 bases). Germline CDR1 reads SGHRS; CDR2 reads YFSETQ. This CDR3 comprises 14 residues. Deletions cut 7 bases from V and 3 bases from J, with 15 bases between.

Concerning this clone: This same CDR3 is encoded by further DNA sequences in the sample. The chain couples TRBV18 to TRBJ2-1; the D is unclear. This CDR3 has 12 residues. Germline CDR1 reads KGHSH; CDR2 reads LQKENI. Trimming cost V 3 bases and J 7 bases, with 7 bases left between them. The CDR3 coding sequence is TGTGCCAGCTCACCCCCTCGGAATGAGCAGTTCTTC. Translation: CASSPPRNEQFF.

The chain has TRBV7-9 and TRBJ2-3; TRBD1 is a possible D gene (6 bases). From germline, CDR1 is SEHNR and CDR2 FQNEAQ (reference sequence). There are 15 residues in the CDR3. V lost 5 bases and J lost 7, with 19 bases in between. The CDR3 protein is CASSPAQGRMNTQYF. The CDR3 DNA reads TGTGCCAGCAGCCCGGCCCAGGGGCGTATGAATACGCAGTATTTT.

To note about this clone: Other DNA sequences in this sample translate to the same CDR3. The chain joins TRBV25-1 to TRBJ1-4; D is possibly TRBD1 (6 bases). The V gene lost 1 base and the J gene lost 3 bases, with 9 bases spanning the gap. The CDR3 has 15 residues. Germline V gives CDR1 MGHDK, CDR2 SYGVNS. The CDR3 spells CASSESGAANEKLFF. The CDR3 region has the DNA TGTGCCAGCAGTGAATCGGGGGCGGCTAATGAAAAACTGTTTTTT.

The V gene is TRBV6-1, the J gene TRBJ2-7; 7 bases align to TRBD2. The CDR3 totals 13 residues. Losses at the gene ends were 5 bases for V and 5 bases for J; bases not matched to a gene: 6. From germline, CDR1 is MNHNS and CDR2 SASEGT. Here the CDR3 reads CASSPSGFNEQYF. CDR3 nucleotides: TGTGCCAGCAGTCCTAGCGGTTTTAACGAGCAGTACTTC.

The rearrangement links TRBV6-1 to TRBJ1-1; D possibly corresponds to TRBD1 (5 bases). This CDR3 has 15 residues. V dropped 2 bases and J dropped 5 bases, with 15 bases sitting between them. Germline CDR1 is MNHNS and CDR2 is SASEGT. CDR3 in amino acids: CASSELGGSWTEAFF. The DNA of the CDR3 is TGTGCCAGCAGTGAATTGGGGGGAAGCTGGACTGAAGCTTTCTTT.

V usage is TRBV6-5 and J usage is TRBJ2-2; D unresolved. Germline V CDR1 and CDR2: MNHEY, SVGAGI. The CDR3 runs 14 residues. Trimming cost V 2 bases and J 2 bases, with 6 bases left between them. This CDR3 reads CASSYGINTGELFF. CDR3 nucleotides: TGTGCCAGCAGTTACGGAATCAACACCGGGGAGCTGTTTTTT.

J is TRBJ1-4 and V is TRBV4-2; D gene ambiguous. The CDR3 sequence is 16 residues long. Germline V gene data show CDR1 as LGHNA and CDR2 as YNFKEQ. Trimming stripped 0 bases from V and 0 bases from J, with 8 bases between. The CDR3 here is CASSQDDDATNEKLFF. The CDR3 DNA sequence: TGTGCCAGCAGCCAAGATGACGATGCAACTAATGAAAAACTGTTTTTT.

V is TRBV18 and J is TRBJ1-1; D unclear. CDR1 is KGHSH and CDR2 is LQKENI in the germline V gene. This CDR3 contains 12 residues. Trimming removed 3 bases at V and 5 bases at J, with 7 bases between. CDR3 sequence: CASSPTPTEAFF. Written as DNA, the CDR3 is TGTGCCAGCTCACCTACCCCGACTGAAGCTTTCTTT.

J is TRBJ2-2 and V is TRBV9; weak D call: TRBD2 (6 bases). V shed 2 bases and J shed 6 bases, with 14 bases lying between them. Germline lookup yields CDR1 SGDLS and CDR2 YYNGEE. The length of the CDR3 is 15 residues. The CDR3 DNA reads as TGTGCCAGCAGCGTCGGGGGAGCGGTCGCCGGGGAGCTGTTTTTT. Translating gives CASSVGGAVAGELFF.

V is TRBV9 and J is TRBJ2-3; perhaps TRBD2 as D (6 bases). Between the trimmed V and J ends, which lost 3 bases and 4 bases, there was a span of 12 bases. The CDR3 contains 14 residues. CDR1 is SGDLS, CDR2 YYNGEE, per germline. The CDR3 spells CASSARLVADTQYF. In DNA, the CDR3 is TGTGCCAGCAGCGCCCGACTAGTTGCAGATACGCAGTATTTT.